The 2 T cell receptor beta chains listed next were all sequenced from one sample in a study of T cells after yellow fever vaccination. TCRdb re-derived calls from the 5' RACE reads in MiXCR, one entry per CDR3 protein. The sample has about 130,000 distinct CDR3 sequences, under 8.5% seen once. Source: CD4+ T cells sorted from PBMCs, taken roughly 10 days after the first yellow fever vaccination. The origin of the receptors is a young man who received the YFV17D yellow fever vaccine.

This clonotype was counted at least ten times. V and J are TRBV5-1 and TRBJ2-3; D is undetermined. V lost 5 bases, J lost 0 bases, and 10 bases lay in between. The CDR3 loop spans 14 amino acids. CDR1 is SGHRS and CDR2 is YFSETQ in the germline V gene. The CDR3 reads CASRGAYSTDTQYF. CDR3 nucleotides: TGCGCCAGCAGGGGCGCATACAGCACAGATACGCAGTATTTT.

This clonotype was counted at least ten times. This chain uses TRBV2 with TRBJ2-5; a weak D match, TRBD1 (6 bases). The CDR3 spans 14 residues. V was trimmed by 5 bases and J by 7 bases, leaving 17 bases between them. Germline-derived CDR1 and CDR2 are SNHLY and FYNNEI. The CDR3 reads CASSNDPGTPTQYF. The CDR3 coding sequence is TGTGCCAGCAGTAATGACCCCGGGACACCGACCCAGTACTTC. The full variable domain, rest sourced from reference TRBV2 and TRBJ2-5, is EPEVTQTPSHQVTQMGQEVILRCVPISNHLYFYWYRQILGQKVEFLVSFYNNEISEKSEIFDDQFSVERPDGSNFTLKIRSTKLEDSAMYFCASSNDPGTPTQYFGPGTRLLVL.